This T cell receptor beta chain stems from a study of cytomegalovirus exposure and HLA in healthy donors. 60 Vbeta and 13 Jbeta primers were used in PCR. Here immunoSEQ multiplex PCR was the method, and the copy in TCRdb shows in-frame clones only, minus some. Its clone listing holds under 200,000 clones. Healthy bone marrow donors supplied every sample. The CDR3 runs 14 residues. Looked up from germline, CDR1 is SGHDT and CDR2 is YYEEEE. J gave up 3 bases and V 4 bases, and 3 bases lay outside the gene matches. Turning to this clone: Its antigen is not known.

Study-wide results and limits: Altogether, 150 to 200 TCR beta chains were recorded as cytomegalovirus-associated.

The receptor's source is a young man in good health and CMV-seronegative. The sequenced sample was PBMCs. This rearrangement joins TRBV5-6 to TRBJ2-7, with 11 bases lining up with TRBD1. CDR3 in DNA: TGTGCCAGCAGCGGGACAGGGGGAGGCTACGAGCAGTACTTC. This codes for CASSGTGGGYEQYF.